This is a list of T cell receptor beta chains from one sample in a study of technical replicates of blood from a few donors. TCRdb keeps only in-frame clones here, not all; method: immunoSEQ multiplex PCR. The sample lists 95,000 to 100,000 clones; 96% were seen once. Source material: T cells isolated from PBMCs. These receptors were taken from a human donor in good health. CDR3s include the opening cysteine and the closing phenylalanine or tryptophan. A D gene is named only where the DNA matches it firmly. Size values are once, few and many counts, or a class for expanded clones, and some rows have none.

18	TRBV2	TRBJ1-5	.	.	TGTGCCAGCAGTGTGTCCTTTTCCCGACAGGATAGCAATCAGCCCCAGCATTTT	CASSVSFSRQDSNQPQHF
16	TRBV6-6	TRBJ2-1	.	.	TGTGCCAGCAGCTCTCGAGCGGACCTAAACTTCAATGAGCAGTTCTTC	CASSSRADLNFNEQFF
14	TRBV10-3	TRBJ1-1	.	few	TGTGCCATCAGTGATGAAGGGGTGACCACTGAAGCTTTCTTT	CAISDEGVTTEAFF
15	TRBV4-1	TRBJ2-1	TRBD2	.	TGCGCCAGCAGCCCAAAACCGACTAGCGGGGATGAGCAGTTCTTC	CASSPKPTSGDEQFF
13	TRBV6-1	TRBJ1-4	.	.	TGTGCCAGCAGGTTAGCAACTAATGAAAAACTGTTTTTT	CASRLATNEKLFF
11	TRBV20-1	TRBJ1-4	TRBD1	.	TGCAGTGGCGACAGGGATAGAAAACTGTTTTTT	CSGDRDRKLFF
15	TRBV5-4	TRBJ2-5	.	once	TGTGCCAGCAGCTTTGGTGGGGGCGTTAGAGAGACCCAGTACTTC	CASSFGGGVRETQYF
16	TRBV11-1	TRBJ2-1	TRBD2	.	TGTGCCAGCAGCTTAGCGCTGGCGGGAGGGAAACCTTGGCAGTTCTTC	CASSLALAGGKPWQFF
19	TRBV28	TRBJ2-1	TRBD2	.	TGTGCCAGCAGACAGAGGGGACTAGCGGGGGGGTTTTCTTGGAATGAGCAGTTCTTC	CASRQRGLAGGFSWNEQFF
14	TRBV2	TRBJ1-2	.	.	TGTGCCAGCAGTGACAGGACTGTTAACTATGGCTACACCTTC	CASSDRTVNYGYTF